These 12 T cell receptor beta chains originate from one sample sequenced in a study of identical twins. Via MiXCR, TCRdb re-called the 5' RACE reads, giving one row per CDR3 protein. Of over 250,000 distinct CDR3 sequences listed, over 8.5% are singletons. These data were also filed under a second study, of yellow fever vaccine responses in identical twins.

What was sequenced was CD8+ T cells sorted from blood. The receptors were gathered from a woman aged 18-30 years in good health.

The table lists this clonotype with many counts. V gene TRBV5-1 combines with J gene TRBJ2-1, with D perhaps matching TRBD1 (6 bases). The CDR3 totals 18 residues. Germline CDR1 reads SGHRS; CDR2 reads YFSETQ. The V gene lost 4 bases and the J gene lost 2 bases, with 22 bases spanning the gap. The CDR3 nucleotides are TGCGCCAGCAGCGTCGATTTGGGCCAGGGGAATCCCTACAATGAGCAGTTCTTC. This codes for CASSVDLGQGNPYNEQFF.

This clonotype was recorded many times. The germline gene is not matched at one end of the junction; a read error may be the cause. The chain links TRBV11-2 to TRBJ2-3; 11 bases align to TRBD2. This CDR3 is built from 16 residues. Germline CDR1 and CDR2: SGHAT and FQNNGV. The CDR3: CASSLGLAGGTDTQYF. The CDR3 DNA sequence: TGTGCCAGCAGTTTAGGGCTAGCGGGAGGAACAGATACGCAGTATTTT.

This clonotype has a handful of counts. This sequence joins TRBV27 and TRBJ2-1; 7 positions match TRBD1. The CDR3 has 15 residues. The germline V gene has CDR1 MNHEY and CDR2 SMNVEV (reference sequence). V dropped 5 bases and J dropped 4; count of bases not matched to a gene: 8. The CDR3 sequence: CASSLGQARYNEQFF. CDR3 coding DNA: TGTGCCAGCAGTCTCGGACAGGCCAGATACAATGAGCAGTTCTTC.

The chain couples TRBV4-1 to TRBJ2-1, with TRBD1 matching over 7 bases. J was trimmed by 3 bases and V by 4 bases; bases with no gene match: 6. The CDR3 totals 15 residues. Germline-derived CDR1 and CDR2 are MGHRA and YSYEKL. CDR3 protein: CASSPDRVNYNEQFF. The CDR3, as DNA: TGCGCCAGCAGCCCCGACAGGGTAAACTACAATGAGCAGTTCTTC.

The chain has TRBV4-1 and TRBJ2-3; TRBD2 aligns across 11 bases. The CDR3 covers 15 residues. Germline values: CDR1 MGHRA, CDR2 YSYEKL. V trimming: 2 bases; J trimming: 5 bases; junction bases outside the gene matches: 3. In DNA form, the CDR3 reads TGCGCCAGCAGCCAAACTAGCGGGGGTGGAGATACGCAGTATTTT. Its protein is CASSQTSGGGDTQYF.

V usage is TRBV7-8 and J usage is TRBJ2-7; 13 bases are a match to TRBD2. With 5 bases clipped from V and 0 bases from J, the junction kept 10 bases outside the gene matches. Germline V lookup: CDR1 SGHVS, CDR2 FQNEAQ. The CDR3 is 18 amino acids. The CDR3 sequence: CASSPRTSGGATSYEQYF. The CDR3 nucleotides read TGTGCCAGCAGCCCCCGGACTAGCGGGGGAGCAACCTCCTACGAGCAGTACTTC.

This clonotype came up a few times. The chain joins TRBV2 to TRBJ2-7; D might be TRBD1 or TRBD2, each matching 5 bases. Germline-derived CDR1 and CDR2 are SNHLY and FYNNEI. The CDR3 is 13 amino acids. The V end was cut by 10 bases, the J end by 2 bases, with 15 bases between. The CDR3 sequence: CAIPGDGAYEQYF. The CDR3 coding sequence is TGTGCCATTCCTGGGGACGGGGCCTACGAGCAGTACTTC.

This clonotype was counted only a few times. The chain links TRBV6-1 to TRBJ2-7; TRBD2 agrees at 12 bases. The germline V gene has CDR1 MNHNS and CDR2 SASEGT. The CDR3 contains 18 residues. V trimming: 5 bases; J trimming: 0 bases; junction bases outside the gene matches: 11. This chain's CDR3 is CASSLRASGRARSYEQYF. The CDR3 nucleotides read TGTGCCAGCAGTCTGCGGGCTAGCGGGAGGGCCCGCTCCTACGAGCAGTACTTC.

This clonotype was recorded many times. The chain employs TRBV6-4 and TRBJ2-2; no definite D call. The CDR3 runs to 13 residues. Trimming removed 4 bases at V and 0 bases at J, with 3 bases between. CDR1 and CDR2 from the germline V gene are MRHNA and SNTAGT. The DNA for the CDR3 is TGTGCCAGCAGTGCTGCGAACACCGGGGAGCTGTTTTTT. This translates into CASSAANTGELFF.

The sample holds one count of this clonotype. The chain carries TRBV11-1 and TRBJ2-5; 7 bases agree with TRBD1. The J call may be wrong; the DNA end is better matched by TRBJ2-1. There are 19 residues in the CDR3. CDR1 and CDR2 (germline): SGHAT, FQDESV (reference sequence). The CDR3 sequence: CASSLGGSRTGSLQETQFF. CDR3 sequence (DNA): TGTGCCAGCAGCTTAGGGGGTTCAAGGACAGGAAGCCTACAAGAGACCCAGTTCTTC.

This clonotype showed up many times. The rearrangement joins TRBV2 to TRBJ2-2; unclear D gene. The CDR3 spans 13 residues. CDR1 is SNHLY, CDR2 FYNNEI, per germline. V lost 7 bases and J 5 bases, leaving 11 bases between the germline ends. The CDR3 nucleotides read TGTGCCAGCACCCGCCCTGGGACCGGGGAGCTGTTTTTT. The encoded protein is CASTRPGTGELFF.

The chain uses TRBV5-6 and TRBJ2-7; the D gene is possibly TRBD2 (5 bases). Trimming took 2 bases from V and 5 from J, leaving 11 bases between them. Germline CDR1 reads SGHDT; CDR2 reads YYEEEE. CDR3 size: 13 residues. Here the CDR3 reads CASSFSSSHEQYF. As DNA, the CDR3 is TGTGCCAGCAGCTTCTCTAGCTCACACGAGCAGTACTTC.